Listed below are T cell receptor beta chains from one sample, sequenced in a study of regulatory T cells in long-lasting Graves disease. TCRdb reprocessed the multiplex PCR reads with MiXCR, giving one entry per CDR3 protein. The sample carries roughly 220,000 distinct CDR3 sequences, about a sixth recorded once. This specimen consisted of peripheral blood mononuclear cells (PBMCs), obtained at new diagnosis, from a patient treated with antithyroid drugs. These receptors came from a female donor with Graves disease. Each CDR3 is given with its conserved first and last residue. A D gene is named only where the DNA matches it firmly. Not every row has a clone size; where given, it reads once, few, many or a size class.

TRBJ1-1	NA	NA	TRBV10-2	13	TGCGCCAGCAGTGAACAGGGAAGGACTGAAGCTTTCTTT	CASSEQGRTEAFF
TRBJ1-2	NA	many	TRBV6-5	13	TGTGCCAGCAGTTACGGCAGGGACTATGGCTACACCTTC	CASSYGRDYGYTF
TRBJ2-3	NA	many	TRBV30	16	TGTGCCTGGAGCCTTCCGGGACCGATATCCACAGATACGCAGTATTTT	CAWSLPGPISTDTQYF
TRBJ2-7	NA	NA	TRBV12-3/TRBV12-4	14	TGTGCCAGCAGTTTCCACTCCGCCTCCTACGAGCAGTACTTC	CASSFHSASYEQYF
TRBJ1-6	TRBD1	NA	TRBV28	19	TGTGCCAGCACTCCCCCCCCACAGGGGGCCTCCCGCTATAATTCACCCCTCCACTTT	CASTPPPQGASRYNSPLHF
TRBJ2-5	TRBD2	many	TRBV6-2/TRBV6-3	13	TGTGCCAGCAGGAGTATAGCGGGACGGACCCAGTACTTC	CASRSIAGRTQYF
TRBJ1-5	NA	few	TRBV10-2	17	TGCACCAGCAGTGAGTCTCCGAATGACGGATCCCGGGAACCCCAGCATTTT	CTSSESPNDGSREPQHF
TRBJ2-1	NA	NA	TRBV20-1	16	TGCAGTGCTAGAGATGTTGACGGAAACTCCTACAATGAGCAGTTCTTC	CSARDVDGNSYNEQFF
TRBJ1-6	NA	few	TRBV4-3	18	TGCGCCAGCAGCCAAGATCCGGCCAGGGGAATAGGGGCGGAGACCCTCCACTTT	CASSQDPARGIGAETLHF
TRBJ1-5	NA	many	TRBV10-3	14	TGTGCCATCAGGGCACAGGATAGCAATCAGCCCCAGCATTTT	CAIRAQDSNQPQHF
TRBJ1-2	NA	NA	TRBV6-2/TRBV6-3	15	TGTGCCAGCAGTGATCGCCCTTGGGGGGTCTATGGCTACACCTTC	CASSDRPWGVYGYTF
TRBJ2-1	NA	many	TRBV20-1	14	TGCAGTGCTATTTCCGGGAGCTCCTACAATGAGCAGTTCTTC	CSAISGSSYNEQFF
TRBJ2-7	NA	many	TRBV10-3	16	TGTGCCATCAGTGAGGTATCCGGGGCCGTCTCCTACGAGCAGTACTTC	CAISEVSGAVSYEQYF
TRBJ2-5	TRBD1	many	TRBV7-9	14	TGTGCCAGCAGCTCACAGGGGGTTGGAGAGACCCAGTACTTC	CASSSQGVGETQYF
TRBJ1-6	NA	many	TRBV11-2	16	TGTGCCAGCAGCTCAAGACAGTCCTCCTATAATTCACCCCTCCACTTT	CASSSRQSSYNSPLHF
TRBJ2-5	NA	many	TRBV20-1	13	TGCAGTGCGCCGGGACTTCCCTTGGAGACCCAGTACTTC	CSAPGLPLETQYF
TRBJ1-5	TRBD1	many	TRBV3-1	15	TGTGCCAGCAGCCGAGGGACAGGGCCTTACCAGCCCCAGCATTTT	CASSRGTGPYQPQHF
TRBJ2-7	NA	many	TRBV5-1	15	TGCGCCAGCAGCCCAGGACAGGAGGGCCGTTACGAGCAGTACTTC	CASSPGQEGRYEQYF
TRBJ2-3	TRBD1	NA	TRBV27	15	TGTGCCAGCAGTTTAGGCAGGGGGTTCACAGATACGCAGTATTTT	CASSLGRGFTDTQYF
TRBJ1-5	TRBD1	many	TRBV5-6	16	TGTGCCAGCAGCTTAGCAGGGGGCGTAAGCAATCAGCCCCAGCATTTT	CASSLAGGVSNQPQHF
TRBJ2-3	TRBD2	many	TRBV10-1	14	TGCGCCAGCAGTACGGGACTAGCCCCAGATACGCAGTATTTT	CASSTGLAPDTQYF
TRBJ2-3	TRBD1	many	TRBV29-1	14	TGCAGCGCGGCGACAGGGACATTGGCAGATACGCAGTATTTT	CSAATGTLADTQYF
TRBJ2-7	NA	many	TRBV5-5	14	TGTGCCAGCAGTTCCGACCCCGCTGGGGGCGAGCAGTACTTC	CASSSDPAGGEQYF
TRBJ2-7	NA	many	TRBV20-1	13	TGCAGTGCGACAGACCAGGGTCCCTACGAGCAGTACTTC	CSATDQGPYEQYF
TRBJ1-2	NA	few	TRBV4-2	13	TGTGCCAGCGGCCAAGTCACGGGGACAGGCTACACCTTC	CASGQVTGTGYTF
TRBJ1-2	TRBD1	NA	TRBV9	15	TGTGCCAGCAGCGTAGGGGACAGGCGGATGGGCGGCTACACCTTC	CASSVGDRRMGGYTF
TRBJ2-3	TRBD2	many	TRBV5-4	14	TGTGCTTGGGGGACTAGCGGGAACACAGATACGCAGTATTTT	CAWGTSGNTDTQYF
TRBJ2-5	NA	many	TRBV6-5	12	TGTGCCAGCAGTTACTCAGGGGAGACCCAGTACTTC	CASSYSGETQYF
TRBJ1-2	NA	NA	TRBV20-1	15	TGCAGTGCTAGGACCCCGACAGGACCTAACTATGGCTACACCTTC	CSARTPTGPNYGYTF
TRBJ2-7	TRBD2	few	TRBV7-2	14	TGTGCCAGCACCGAGCGGGAGTATGGCTACGAGCAGTACTTC	CASTEREYGYEQYF
TRBJ2-5	NA	many	TRBV5-1	13	TGTGCCAGCAGCTTGGTTGGGGGGGAGACCCAGTACTTC	CASSLVGGETQYF